The TCR beta chain described here comes from a study of shared clonotypes between healthy human individuals (dated by TCRdb to the early 2020s). General notes on the study: The cohort included three men and two women between 18 and 49 years of age. The study deeply sequenced blood TCR repertoires of roughly five healthy adults to estimate repertoire size and the extent of clonotype sharing between individuals. For each donor, three plates each were used for CD4 naive and CD4 memory, two plates were used for CD8 naive, and one plate was used for CD8 memory. To increase sequencing depth and limit assay-specific biases, different laboratories used diverse techniques to prepare libraries and sequence TCR repertoires. Each donor's leukapheresis produced roughly between about 0.9 and 9.5 billion PBMCs.

Results the study describes overall, beyond this receptor: The genetic and exposure-history diversity represented was limited by the small number of donors. Larger estimated clonotype richness was generally found for naive subsets than for memory subsets. Sampling was restricted to blood, and TCR repertoires in tissues likely differ from the TCR repertoires found in blood. Compared with non-shared clonotypes, the clonotypes found in all four sorted-subset donors had higher generation probabilities. Pairwise subsampling indicated that sequencing depth was expected to affect the degree of clonotype sharing among donors. Even with the large sequencing depth, rarefaction of the sorted-subset datasets indicated that sequencing was incomplete. Across four donors, approximately 5% of naive CD4, over 3% of naive CD8, 2.3% of memory CD4, and 0.4% of memory CD8 clonotypes were shared.

Comments on this clone: It has no known antigen specificity. No base qualities exist here, and no much larger clone lies one base off it.

Using the deep immunoSEQ assay, multiplex PCR amplified TCR CDR3 regions from genomic DNA. Extracted genomic DNA from each cell subset was distributed evenly across all wells of several immunoSEQ 96-well plates, and each plate was treated as a replicate. For sorted subsets, 200 to 250 ng of genomic DNA, equivalent to around 30,000 T cell genomes, went into each replicate PCR. Purified libraries were quantified with a Qubit 3.0 fluorometer, sized on a Bioanalyzer 2100, and re-quantified with the KAPA Library Quantification kit. Each immunoSEQ 96-well plate was sequenced on its own single-read 150-cycle Illumina NextSeq 550 flow cell. Under the source paper's analysis protocol: Because only junctional sequences without quality scores were contained in the immunoSEQ output, filtering matching that applied to full-length reads could not be performed. To assign V/J genes and CDR3, sequences were annotated against IMGT germline references using PyIR, a Python wrapper for IgBLAST v1.9. Reads were filtered out if the reads had weak V/J assignments (E-value above 1e-6), no CDR3, stop codons, out-of-frame junctions, or ambiguous translated residues. V3J clonotypes were defined as sequences sharing an identical inferred V gene, J gene, and CDR3 amino acid sequence. To compute the percentage overlap between repertoires, the number of shared unique clonotypes was divided by the size of the smaller repertoire. Three approaches were used to assess repertoire richness: RTK rarefaction, the Chao1 estimator, and Recon v2.1 estimates of unobserved clonotypes. For all TCRbeta clonotypes obtained by the gDNA method from a handful of donors, generation probabilities were computed with OLGA. TCRdb's version of the immuneACCESS table is confined to in-frame rearrangements and falls short of the full clone set. An unresolved V gene accounts for under half of the shortfall where checked; the remainder is of unknown origin. The D gene and trimming were derived from the DNA, and the V and J assignments and clone size from that table. This sample holds around 2,000,000 clones; less than 95% were observed only once. Approximately 1% of the sample is held by the ten biggest clonotypes.

CD8 naive samples were obtained by positive selection for CCR7 among CD45RO-negative cells, yielding a CD45RA+CCR7+ population from which TemRA cells were excluded. Healthy HIV-negative adults with no recently reported acute infections or vaccinations were included as donors. All donors were Caucasian adults living in Nashville, Tennessee, USA. Blood was obtained by leukapheresis, after which PBMCs were separated by Ficoll-Histopaque density gradient centrifugation and cryopreserved in liquid nitrogen vapor phase. Analytical flow cytometry was used to check the purity and quantity of every magnetically sorted T cell population. Each sorted fraction had its genomic DNA isolated and then quantified by UV absorbance on a Nanodrop 2000c. The CDR3, from cysteine to phenylalanine, totals 16 residues. The CDR3 DNA has 48 bases and is translated from base 1. As encoded in the germline V gene, CDR1 is MGHRA while CDR2 is YSYEKL. Deletion took 5 bases off V and 2 bases off J, with a span of 15 bases between the germline ends.

This receptor was obtained from a man aged 18 to 35 in good health. The sequence is built from TRBV4-1 and TRBJ2-2; a tentative D call is TRBD1 (6 bases match). Sequenced material: naive CD8+ T cells sorted from blood. This specimen's cell subset or site label, interpreted: CD45RA+CCR7+. The DNA reads as follows: TGCGCCAGCAGCGCAGGTAGGGGGATCAACACCGGGGAGCTGTTTTTT. It is translated as CASSAGRGINTGELFF.